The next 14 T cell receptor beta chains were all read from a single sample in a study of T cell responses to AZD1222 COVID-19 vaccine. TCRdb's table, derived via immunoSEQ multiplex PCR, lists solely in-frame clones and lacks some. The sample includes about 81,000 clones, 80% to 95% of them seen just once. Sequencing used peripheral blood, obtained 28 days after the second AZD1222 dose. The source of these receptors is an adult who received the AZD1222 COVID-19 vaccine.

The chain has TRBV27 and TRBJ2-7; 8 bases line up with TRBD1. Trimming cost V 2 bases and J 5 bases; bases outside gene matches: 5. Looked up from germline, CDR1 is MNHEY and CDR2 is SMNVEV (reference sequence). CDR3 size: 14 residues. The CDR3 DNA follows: TGTGCCAGCAGTTTAAGACAGGGGCTGGACGAGCAGTACTTC. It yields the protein CASSLRQGLDEQYF.

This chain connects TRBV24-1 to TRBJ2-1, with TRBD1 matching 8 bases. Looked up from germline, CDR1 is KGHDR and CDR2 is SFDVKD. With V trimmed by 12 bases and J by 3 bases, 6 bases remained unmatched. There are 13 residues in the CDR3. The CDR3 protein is CAVEDRVYNEQFF. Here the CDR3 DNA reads TGTGCCGTTGAGGACAGGGTCTACAATGAGCAGTTCTTC.

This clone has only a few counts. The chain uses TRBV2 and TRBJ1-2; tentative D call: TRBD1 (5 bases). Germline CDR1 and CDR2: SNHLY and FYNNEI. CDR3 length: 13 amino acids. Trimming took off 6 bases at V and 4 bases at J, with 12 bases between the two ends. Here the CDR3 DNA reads TGTGCCAGCAGCATGACAGCCGGCTATGGCTACACCTTC. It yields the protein CASSMTAGYGYTF.

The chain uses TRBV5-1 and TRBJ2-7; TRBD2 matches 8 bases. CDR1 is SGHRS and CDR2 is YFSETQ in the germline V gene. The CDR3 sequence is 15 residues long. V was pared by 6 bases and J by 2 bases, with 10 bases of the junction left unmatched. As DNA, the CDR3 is TGCGCCAGCACCGCCCGGGCTAGCGGGCCCTACGAGCAGTACTTC. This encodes CASTARASGPYEQYF.

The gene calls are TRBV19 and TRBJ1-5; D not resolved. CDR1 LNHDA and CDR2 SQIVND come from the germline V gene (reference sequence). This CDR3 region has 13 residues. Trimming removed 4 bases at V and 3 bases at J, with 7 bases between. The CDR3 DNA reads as TGTGCCAGTAGTAGTGTCACCAATCAGCCCCAGCATTTT. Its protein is CASSSVTNQPQHF.

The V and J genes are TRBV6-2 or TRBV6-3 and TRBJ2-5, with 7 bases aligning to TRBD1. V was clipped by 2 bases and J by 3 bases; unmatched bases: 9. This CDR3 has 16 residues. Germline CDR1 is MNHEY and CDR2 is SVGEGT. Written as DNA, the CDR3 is TGTGCCAGCAGTTACGGTGCCGGGCAGGGGGAAGAGACCCAGTACTTC. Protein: CASSYGAGQGEETQYF.

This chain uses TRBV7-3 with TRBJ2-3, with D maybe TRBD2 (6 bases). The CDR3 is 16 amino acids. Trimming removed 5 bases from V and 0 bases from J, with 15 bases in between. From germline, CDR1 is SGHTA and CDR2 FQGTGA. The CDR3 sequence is CASSPLGAGSTDTQYF. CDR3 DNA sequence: TGTGCCAGCAGCCCCCTTGGGGCGGGGAGCACAGATACGCAGTATTTT.

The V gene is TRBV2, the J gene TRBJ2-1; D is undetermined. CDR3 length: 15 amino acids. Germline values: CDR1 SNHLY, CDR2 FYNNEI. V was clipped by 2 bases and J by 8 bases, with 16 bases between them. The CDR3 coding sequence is TGTGCCAGCAGTGAACGACAAGGGTTCGTAGATGAGCAGTTCTTC. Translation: CASSERQGFVDEQFF.

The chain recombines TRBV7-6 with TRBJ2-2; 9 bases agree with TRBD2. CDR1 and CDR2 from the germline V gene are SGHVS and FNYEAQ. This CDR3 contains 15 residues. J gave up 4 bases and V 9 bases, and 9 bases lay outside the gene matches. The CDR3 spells CASFPGLAVTGELFF. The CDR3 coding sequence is TGTGCCAGTTTCCCGGGACTAGCTGTCACCGGGGAGCTGTTTTTT.

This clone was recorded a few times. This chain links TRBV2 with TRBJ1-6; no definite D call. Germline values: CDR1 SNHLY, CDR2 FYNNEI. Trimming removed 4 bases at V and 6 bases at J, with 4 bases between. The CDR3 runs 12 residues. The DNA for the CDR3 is TGTGCCAGCAGTGCTACTAATTCACCCCTCCACTTT. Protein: CASSATNSPLHF.

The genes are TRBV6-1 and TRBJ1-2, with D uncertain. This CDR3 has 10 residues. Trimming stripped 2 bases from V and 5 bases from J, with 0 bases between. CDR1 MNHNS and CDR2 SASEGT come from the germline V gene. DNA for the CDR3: TGTGCCAGCAGTGAATATGGCTACACCTTC. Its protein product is CASSEYGYTF.

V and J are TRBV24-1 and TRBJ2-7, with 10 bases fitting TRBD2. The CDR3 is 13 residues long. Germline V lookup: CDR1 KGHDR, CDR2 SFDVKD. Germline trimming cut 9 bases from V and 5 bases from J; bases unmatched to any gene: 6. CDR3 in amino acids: CATSLAGVNEQYF. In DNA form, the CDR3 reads TGTGCCACCTCGCTAGCGGGAGTCAACGAGCAGTACTTC.

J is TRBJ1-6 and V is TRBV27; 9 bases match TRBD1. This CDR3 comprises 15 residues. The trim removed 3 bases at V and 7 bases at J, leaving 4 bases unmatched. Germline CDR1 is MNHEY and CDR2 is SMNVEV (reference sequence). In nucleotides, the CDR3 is TGTGCCAGCAGTTTTGGGGGACAGGGAAATTCACCCCTCCACTTT. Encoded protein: CASSFGGQGNSPLHF.

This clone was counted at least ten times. CDR3 nucleotide sequence: TGCAGCGTCCAATCCCAGGGGCTGGACACCGGGGAGCTGTTTTTT. Amino acids: CSVQSQGLDTGELFF. The chain uses TRBV29-1 and TRBJ2-2; maybe TRBD1 (6 bases). The CDR3 runs to 15 residues. Germline V gives CDR1 SQVTM, CDR2 ANQGSEA. V dropped 6 bases and J dropped 3 bases, with 17 bases sitting between them.